A selection of T cell receptor beta chains follows, all from one sample in a study of T cells in Graves' hyperthyroidism and ophthalmopathy. TCRdb reprocessed the multiplex PCR reads via MiXCR and lists one record per CDR3 protein. This table has fewer than 650,000 distinct CDR3 sequences, approximately 15% appearing once. What was sequenced was blood. These receptors were obtained from a woman aged 35 to 49 with Graves' hyperthyroidism. The CDR3 runs from the conserved cysteine through the conserved F or W. The order of the fields is D gene, V gene, J gene, clone size, CDR3 DNA, CDR3 protein. D genes are given only for firm matches. A clone size is listed for some rows: how often the clone was seen (once, few, many), or a class if it is expanded.

d_gene: NA
v_gene: TRBV9
j_gene: TRBJ1-1
abundance: many
CDR3nt: TGTGCCAGCAGTCTCCTTTCGGAGGGGAACACTGAAGCTTTCTTT
CDR3aa: CASSLLSEGNTEAFF

d_gene: NA
v_gene: TRBV14
j_gene: TRBJ1-2
abundance: NA
CDR3nt: TGTGCCAGCAGTCACAGGGCTAACTATGGCTACACCTTC
CDR3aa: CASSHRANYGYTF

d_gene: NA
v_gene: TRBV7-9
j_gene: TRBJ1-2
abundance: many
CDR3nt: TGTGCCAGCAGCTTGGGGACACCATCTGGCTATGGCTACACCTTC
CDR3aa: CASSLGTPSGYGYTF

d_gene: NA
v_gene: TRBV7-6
j_gene: TRBJ2-1
abundance: NA
CDR3nt: TGTGCCAGCAGCTTAGTTCCAGCGGTTAGACCCCTGTTCTTC
CDR3aa: CASSLVPAVRPLFF

d_gene: NA
v_gene: TRBV2
j_gene: TRBJ1-1
abundance: many
CDR3nt: TGTGCCAGCAGTGAACTGGACAAAGAAGCTTTCTTT
CDR3aa: CASSELDKEAFF

d_gene: NA
v_gene: TRBV24-1
j_gene: TRBJ2-5
abundance: many
CDR3nt: TGTGCCACCAGTGAACGAGGGAAGCAAGAGACCCAGTACTTC
CDR3aa: CATSERGKQETQYF

d_gene: TRBD1
v_gene: TRBV19
j_gene: TRBJ1-4
abundance: NA
CDR3nt: TGTGCCAGTAGTCCCGGACAGGCAGCTAATGAAAAACTGTTTTTT
CDR3aa: CASSPGQAANEKLFF

d_gene: NA
v_gene: TRBV10-3
j_gene: TRBJ1-1
abundance: NA
CDR3nt: TGTGCCATCACTCCCGACAGGAACACTGAAGCTTTCTTT
CDR3aa: CAITPDRNTEAFF

d_gene: NA
v_gene: TRBV28
j_gene: TRBJ2-1
abundance: many
CDR3nt: TGTGCCAGCAGTCACCAAGGGCCCCTCCAGTTCTTC
CDR3aa: CASSHQGPLQFF

d_gene: NA
v_gene: TRBV2
j_gene: TRBJ2-7
abundance: many
CDR3nt: TGTGCCAGCAGTGAAGGGCCCAGCGGGCGCTACGAGCAGTACTTC
CDR3aa: CASSEGPSGRYEQYF

d_gene: NA
v_gene: TRBV27
j_gene: TRBJ2-7
abundance: NA
CDR3nt: TGTGCCAGCAGCCAGACTCCCGCCTACGAGCAGTACTTC
CDR3aa: CASSQTPAYEQYF

d_gene: TRBD2
v_gene: TRBV24-1
j_gene: TRBJ2-1
abundance: many
CDR3nt: TGTGCCACCAGTCTCGGGGGAGGGCCCTATGAGCAGTTCTTC
CDR3aa: CATSLGGGPYEQFF

d_gene: NA
v_gene: TRBV2
j_gene: TRBJ2-1
abundance: many
CDR3nt: TGTGCCAGCAGTGAATTAAGGACTAGGGGGTACAATGAGCAGTTCTTC
CDR3aa: CASSELRTRGYNEQFF

d_gene: TRBD1
v_gene: TRBV11-2
j_gene: TRBJ2-5
abundance: many
CDR3nt: TGTGCCAGCAGCTTCGGGACAGGGTACGGGGAGACCCAGTACTTC
CDR3aa: CASSFGTGYGETQYF

d_gene: NA
v_gene: TRBV27
j_gene: TRBJ2-3
abundance: few
CDR3nt: TGTGCCAGCAGTCTCGGTGGGATGATGACAGATACGCAGTATTTT
CDR3aa: CASSLGGMMTDTQYF

d_gene: NA
v_gene: TRBV20-1
j_gene: TRBJ2-2
abundance: NA
CDR3nt: TGCAGTGCTAGCGGGAGTAAAACCGGGGAGCTGTTTTTT
CDR3aa: CSASGSKTGELFF

d_gene: NA
v_gene: TRBV20-1
j_gene: TRBJ2-1
abundance: few
CDR3nt: TGCAGTGTTCCCGGGGCACCCTACTCCTACAATGAGCAGTTCTTC
CDR3aa: CSVPGAPYSYNEQFF

d_gene: TRBD1
v_gene: TRBV6-1
j_gene: TRBJ1-5
abundance: many
CDR3nt: TGTGCCAGCACCCCGACAGGGGCCAGCAATCAGCCCCAGCATTTT
CDR3aa: CASTPTGASNQPQHF